This TCR beta chain was captured by sequencing in a study of blood T cell repertoires in COVID-19. Study information: The origin of the acute and convalescent COVID-19 samples was the United States, Italy and Spain.

In the authors' workflow: How many nucleated cells were present was estimated from reference gene primer amplification. Some clones are missing from TCRdb's copy, which holds only in-frame ones; the method was immunoSEQ multiplex PCR. The DNA was the basis for D and trimming; V, J and clone size are from that table. The sample shows about 120,000 clones, just under 90% of them seen only once. This CDR3 comprises 14 residues. The germline V gene encodes CDR1 MNHEY and CDR2 SVGAGI. Germline trimming cut 7 bases from V and 4 bases from J; bases unmatched to any gene: 6. The sample consisted of peripheral blood. The sequence derives from a woman in her forties or fifties with acute or convalescent COVID-19. This chain uses TRBV6-5 with TRBJ2-2; 7 bases agree with TRBD1. The CDR3 nucleotides are TGTGCCAGCATCGGGACAGTACTCACCGGGGAGCTGTTTTTT. It codes for CASIGTVLTGELFF.